Each of the 6 T cell receptor beta chains below was sequenced from the same sample in a study of control samples from healthy donors and cancer patients. The protocol was immunoSEQ multiplex PCR, while the TCRdb copy is restricted to in-frame clones and leaves out a portion. The top ten clones hold approximately 21% of a sample with approximately 37,000 clones, around 88% of them seen once. The specimen sequenced was PBMCs. These receptors all come from an older woman with lung cancer.

The chain combines TRBV13 with TRBJ1-1; 7 bases line up with TRBD1. The V and J ends lost 6 bases and 4 bases, in that order; junction bases with no gene match: 5. The CDR3 is made up of 13 amino acids. Germline values: CDR1 PRHDT, CDR2 FYEKMQ (reference sequence). As DNA, the CDR3 is TGTGCCAGCAGTCGCGACAGGGCCACTGAAGCTTTCTTT. It codes for CASSRDRATEAFF.

The V and J genes are TRBV6-5 and TRBJ1-2, with no clear D. The V end was cut by 0 bases, the J end by 4 bases, with 9 bases between. This CDR3 has 14 amino acids. Germline V CDR1 and CDR2: MNHEY, SVGAGI. The CDR3 region has the DNA TGTGCCAGCAGTTACTCTCTGGCCTTCTATGGCTACACCTTC. Its translation: CASSYSLAFYGYTF.

The J gene is TRBJ2-2, the V gene TRBV11-2; 10 nucleotides match TRBD1. Germline CDR1 SGHAT, CDR2 FQNNGV. The trim removed 1 base at V and 6 bases at J, leaving 5 bases unmatched. This CDR3 has 16 residues. The CDR3 reads CASSLGGQGGSGELFF. For the CDR3, the DNA is TGTGCCAGCAGCTTAGGAGGACAGGGGGGTTCCGGGGAGCTGTTTTTT.

The CDR3 reads CASKRDNNGYTF. CDR3 coding DNA: TGCGCCAGCAAGCGGGACAATAATGGCTACACCTTC. The J gene is TRBJ1-2, the V gene TRBV10-1; tentative D call: TRBD1 (6 bases). The ends were cut back, 7 bases at V and 6 bases at J, with 12 bases in the middle. CDR1 is WNHNN and CDR2 is SYGVQD in the germline V gene (reference sequence). The CDR3 covers 12 residues.

This clone was observed a single time. Other nucleotide sequences from this sample produce the same CDR3. The chain joins TRBV24-1 to TRBJ1-5, with TRBD1 matching 8 bases. V lost 9 bases, J lost 2 bases, and 5 bases stayed unmatched. The CDR3 has 14 residues. Germline lookup yields CDR1 KGHDR and CDR2 SFDVKD. The CDR3 loop reads CATGQGRGNQPQHF. The CDR3, as DNA: TGTGCCACCGGACAGGGAAGAGGCAATCAGCCCCAGCATTTT.

The V call is TRBV7-2, the J call TRBJ1-2, with D possibly TRBD1 on 5 matching bases. Germline CDR1 reads SGHTA; CDR2 reads FQGNSA. The V gene lost 0 bases and the J gene lost 6 bases, with 8 bases spanning the gap. The CDR3 spans 13 residues. The CDR3 DNA is TGTGCCAGCAGCTTAGCCGGGACCGATGGCTACACCTTC. It specifies CASSLAGTDGYTF.